These 28 T cell receptor beta chains share one sample of origin, sequenced in a study of blood T cells in healthy people across ages. With a J-beta primer mix and a sample-barcoded 5' primer, a second PCR ran roughly 6 to 11 cycles. TCRdb re-derived calls from the 5' RACE reads in MiXCR, one entry per CDR3 protein. The top ten hold under 4.5% of the sample, which has 500,000 to 650,000 distinct CDR3 sequences, 27% seen once. These data also formed part of another study, on T cells of mothers and their children.

Sequencing was done on a sample of blood. All receptors come from a boy aged 2 to 10 in good health.

There are a few counts of this clonotype. This chain links TRBV7-3 with TRBJ2-3, with 11 bases that match TRBD1. This CDR3 spans 15 amino acids. Germline loops: CDR1 SGHTA, CDR2 FQGTGA. V dropped 5 bases and J dropped 6; count of bases not matched to a gene: 7. The CDR3 region has the DNA TGTGCCAGCAGCCCCGGACAGGGGGCATGGGATACGCAGTATTTT. Protein sequence: CASSPGQGAWDTQYF.

This clonotype has just a few counts. The genes are TRBV28 and TRBJ2-5; D tentatively fits TRBD1 or TRBD2 (7 bases each). The CDR3 is 17 amino acids. V was pared by 4 bases and J by 2 bases, with 20 bases between. Germline assignment: CDR1 MDHEN and CDR2 SYDVKM. The CDR3: CASSSPPTGRGQETQYF. CDR3 nucleotide sequence: TGTGCCAGCAGTTCGCCTCCGACAGGGAGGGGACAAGAGACCCAGTACTTC.

The rearrangement uses TRBV10-3 and TRBJ1-1; TRBD1 matches 12 bases. Germline loops: CDR1 ENHRY, CDR2 SYGVKD. With 4 bases clipped from V and 5 bases from J, the junction kept 14 bases outside the gene matches. This CDR3 is 18 amino acids long. The CDR3 sequence is CAISARDRGLPVVTEAFF. CDR3 sequence (DNA): TGTGCCATCAGTGCCCGGGACAGGGGGCTCCCGGTGGTGACTGAAGCTTTCTTT.

Comment on this clonotype: A read error may produce the germline difference seen at one junction end. This chain joins TRBV20-1 and TRBJ2-3, with 9 bases that match TRBD2. Germline V gene data show CDR1 as DFQATT and CDR2 as SNEGSKA (reference sequence). There are 14 residues in the CDR3. The CDR3 reads CSAGDVREGDTRYF. The CDR3 bases are TGCAGTGCCGGGGATGTGCGGGAGGGAGATACGCGGTATTTT.

A few counts support this clonotype. The chain links TRBV20-1 to TRBJ2-1; D possibly corresponds to TRBD1 (6 bases). The J call is doubtful: the DNA matches TRBJ2-5 better. The CDR3 is 15 residues long. CDR1 and CDR2 from the germline V gene are DFQATT and SNEGSKA (reference sequence). This CDR3 reads CSAREWPVQGETQYF. The CDR3 DNA reads TGCAGTGCTAGAGAATGGCCGGTCCAGGGGGAGACCCAGTACTTC.

The chain recombines TRBV29-1 with TRBJ1-1; D gene unclear. The CDR3 has 10 residues. Looked up from germline, CDR1 is SQVTM and CDR2 is ANQGSEA. Trimming cost V 7 bases and J 11 bases, with 14 bases left between them. For the CDR3, the DNA is TGCAGCGCTCGAACCCAAACGGCTTTCTTT. Translating it yields CSARTQTAFF.

The sample holds many counts of this clonotype. J is TRBJ2-4 and V is TRBV2; D is unresolved. This CDR3 has 16 amino acids. Germline loops: CDR1 SNHLY, CDR2 FYNNEI. The V end lost 6 bases, the J end lost 0 bases, and 15 bases lay between the germline ends. The CDR3 loop reads CASRSTGILAKNIQYF. CDR3 DNA: TGTGCCAGCAGGTCGACGGGTATCTTAGCCAAAAACATTCAGTACTTC.

This clonotype was observed a handful of times. The V call is TRBV5-1, the J call TRBJ1-4; D unclear. The CDR3 length is 14 residues. CDR1 is SGHRS, CDR2 YFSETQ, per germline. The V end was cut by 4 bases, the J end by 0 bases, with 7 bases between. The chain's CDR3 is CASSPEATNEKLFF. The CDR3 nucleotides are TGCGCCAGCAGCCCGGAAGCAACTAATGAAAAACTGTTTTTT.

The rearrangement uses TRBV2 and TRBJ1-4; D is undetermined. V dropped 5 bases and J dropped 0 bases, with 10 bases sitting between them. Germline V gives CDR1 SNHLY, CDR2 FYNNEI. The CDR3 is 15 amino acids. In DNA, the CDR3 is TGTGCCAGCAGTCCTAGGCCGGCAACTAATGAAAAACTGTTTTTT. This encodes CASSPRPATNEKLFF. Based on the CDR3 plus reference TRBV2 and TRBJ1-4, the full variable domain is EPEVTQTPSHQVTQMGQEVILRCVPISNHLYFYWYRQILGQKVEFLVSFYNNEISEKSEIFDDQFSVERPDGSNFTLKIRSTKLEDSAMYFCASSPRPATNEKLFFGSGTQLSVL.

This clonotype appeared many times. The chain is built from TRBV4-2 and TRBJ2-5; possible D gene TRBD2, 5 bases. Per the germline V gene, CDR1 is LGHNA and CDR2 is YNFKEQ. Trimming pared 2 bases from V and 0 bases from J, leaving 13 bases between. The CDR3 extends over 16 amino acids. This CDR3 reads CASSQFLSGYQETQYF. The CDR3 DNA reads TGTGCCAGCAGCCAATTCCTCAGCGGTTACCAAGAGACCCAGTACTTC.

The chain has TRBV12-3 or TRBV12-4 and TRBJ2-2; TRBD2 matches 8 bases. With 6 bases clipped from V and 7 bases from J, the junction kept 10 bases outside the gene matches. The CDR3 spans 15 residues. The CDR3, as DNA: TGTGCCAGCAGCCCTTGGGCGGCGGGGGGCGGGGAGCTGTTTTTT. Translated: CASSPWAAGGGELFF.

The chain employs TRBV29-1 and TRBJ1-1, with 7 bases that match TRBD1. Germline assignment: CDR1 SQVTM and CDR2 ANQGSEA. There are 13 residues in the CDR3. The J segment lost 2 bases and the V segment lost 7 bases, leaving 7 bases of the junction unmatched. In nucleotides, the CDR3 is TGCAGCGGCTGGACAGGTTTTAACACTGAAGCTTTCTTT. Translating gives CSGWTGFNTEAFF.

The chain is built from TRBV7-3 and TRBJ1-1; unclear D gene. Per germline, CDR1 SGHTA and CDR2 FQGTGA. The CDR3 contains 13 residues. The V end was cut by 3 bases, the J end by 5 bases, with 10 bases between. Here the CDR3 reads CASSFSKGTEAFF. The CDR3 nucleotides read TGTGCCAGCAGCTTTTCGAAGGGAACTGAAGCTTTCTTT.

The V and J genes are TRBV20-1 and TRBJ2-5; 7 bases align to TRBD1. Trimming at V came to 6 bases and at J to 1 base, leaving 8 bases not matched to a gene. Germline CDR1 reads DFQATT; CDR2 reads SNEGSKA (reference sequence). This CDR3 region has 14 residues. This chain's CDR3 is CSARQGTGQETQYF. As DNA, the CDR3 is TGCAGTGCCCGACAGGGAACGGGCCAAGAGACCCAGTACTTC.

CDR3 bases: TGCGCCAGCAGCACCCCCAGCGGGGGGATCTACAATGAGCAGTTCTTC. It codes for CASSTPSGGIYNEQFF. This rearrangement joins TRBV4-1 to TRBJ2-1; 9 bases agree with TRBD2. CDR3 length: 16 amino acids. V was pared by 5 bases and J by 3 bases, with 8 bases of the junction left unmatched. CDR1 is MGHRA and CDR2 is YSYEKL in the germline V gene.

V gene TRBV4-3 combines with J gene TRBJ2-2; TRBD2 is a possible D gene (6 bases). Germline assignment: CDR1 LGHNA and CDR2 YSLEER. This CDR3 is built from 15 residues. With 1 base removed from V and 5 bases from J, the gap between germline ends came to 11 bases. CDR3 coding DNA: TGCGCCAGCAGCCAAGGCGGGGTCCCAACCGGGGAGCTGTTTTTT. Translation gives CASSQGGVPTGELFF.

This sequence joins TRBV29-1 and TRBJ2-7; 10 bases match TRBD2. CDR1 and CDR2 from the germline V gene are SQVTM and ANQGSEA. V was clipped by 3 bases and J by 2 bases; unmatched bases: 10. This CDR3 contains 16 residues. Here the CDR3 reads CSVDGLAGEKPYEQYF. For the CDR3, the DNA is TGCAGCGTTGACGGGCTAGCGGGAGAGAAACCCTACGAGCAGTACTTC.

V gene TRBV2 combines with J gene TRBJ2-1; D is undetermined. The tail of the sequence fits TRBJ2-5 better, so the J call may be wrong. There are 15 residues in the CDR3. Germline-derived CDR1 and CDR2 are SNHLY and FYNNEI. The CDR3 DNA sequence: TGTGCCAGCAGTGAGGGCAGCTACCGTTCGGAGACCCAGTACTTC. It translates to CASSEGSYRSETQYF.

This clonotype was observed a few times. This chain uses TRBV5-5 with TRBJ1-4; D is undetermined. CDR1 is SGHKS, CDR2 YYEKEE, per germline (reference sequence). This CDR3 is 16 amino acids long. V lost 5 bases and J 0 bases, leaving 14 bases between the germline ends. The CDR3 bases are TGTGCCAGCAGTTGGCCTGGCGGGCCAACTAATGAAAAACTGTTTTTT. Translating it yields CASSWPGGPTNEKLFF. Full variable domain (outside the CDR3, taken from reference TRBV5-5 and TRBJ1-4): DAGVTQSPTHLIKTRGQQVTLRCSPISGHKSVSWYQQVLGQGPQFIFQYYEKEERGRGNFPDRFSARQFPNYSSELNVNALLLGDSALYLCASSWPGGPTNEKLFFGSGTQLSVL.

This clonotype was counted a few times. The chain is built from TRBV16 and TRBJ1-1; D uncertain. Looked up from germline, CDR1 is KGHSY and CDR2 is FQNENV. This CDR3 has 12 amino acids. V lost 6 bases, J lost 3 bases, and 8 bases lay in between. The chain's CDR3 is CASSIRDTEAFF. The CDR3 DNA reads TGTGCCAGCAGTATAAGGGACACTGAAGCTTTCTTT. The full variable domain, in which reference TRBV16 and TRBJ1-1 provide the parts outside the CDR3, is GEEVAQTPKHLVRGEGQKAKLYCAPIKGHSYVFWYQQVLKNEFKFLISFQNENVFDETGMPKERFSAKCLPNSPCSLEIQATKLEDSAVYFCASSIRDTEAFFGQGTRLTVV.

This clonotype has just a few counts. The gene calls are TRBV20-1 and TRBJ2-5; tentatively, D is TRBD2 (6 bases). The CDR3 is 15 residues long. CDR1 DFQATT and CDR2 SNEGSKA come from the germline V gene (reference sequence). Trimming stripped 0 bases from V and 5 bases from J, with 16 bases between. The CDR3 DNA reads as TGCAGTGCTAGAGAACTCCGGGGGACGGGGGAGACCCAGTACTTC. This sequence encodes CSARELRGTGETQYF.

This clonotype was seen a handful of times. The V and J genes are TRBV10-2 and TRBJ2-5, with a weak D call TRBD1 (5 bases). Trimming took off 4 bases at V and 6 bases at J, with 9 bases between the two ends. The CDR3 runs 12 residues. The germline V gene encodes CDR1 WSHSY and CDR2 SAAADI. The CDR3 sequence: CASSVGVKTQYF. As DNA, the CDR3 is TGCGCCAGCAGTGTAGGGGTAAAGACCCAGTACTTC.

The CDR3 region is CASRSLGLKETQYF. DNA of the CDR3: TGCGCCAGCCGCAGCCTGGGGCTAAAAGAGACCCAGTACTTC. The chain combines TRBV5-1 with TRBJ2-5; TRBD1 might be the D (5 bases). Germline V lookup: CDR1 SGHRS, CDR2 YFSETQ. This CDR3 spans 14 amino acids. Trimming shortened V by 7 bases and J by 3 bases, and 16 bases separated the two germline ends. Together with reference TRBV5-1 and TRBJ2-5, the CDR3 gives the full variable domain: KAGVTQTPRYLIKTRGQQVTLSCSPISGHRSVSWYQQTPGQGLQFLFEYFSETQRNKGNFPGRFSGRQFSNSRSEMNVSTLELGDSALYLCASRSLGLKETQYFGPGTRLLVL.

CDR3: CASSLRGGIHEQFF. In DNA, the CDR3 is TGCGCCAGCAGCCTCCGTGGGGGAATCCATGAGCAGTTCTTC. This rearrangement joins TRBV5-1 to TRBJ2-1; D possibly uses TRBD1 or TRBD2 (5 bases each). This CDR3 region has 14 residues. Trimming pared 4 bases from V and 8 bases from J, leaving 16 bases between. Germline CDR1 reads SGHRS; CDR2 reads YFSETQ.

This chain's CDR3 is CSVEDDAQQYF. Here the CDR3 DNA reads TGCAGCGTTGAAGATGATGCCCAGCAGTACTTC. The J gene is TRBJ2-5, the V gene TRBV29-1; no firm D call. Germline-derived CDR1 and CDR2 are SQVTM and ANQGSEA. This CDR3 has 11 residues. V gave up 0 bases and J gave up 11 bases, with 10 bases separating them.

The genes are TRBV9 and TRBJ2-1; the D is unclear. Germline V gives CDR1 SGDLS, CDR2 YYNGEE. The V and J ends lost 3 bases and 4 bases respectively, with 14 bases between them. This CDR3 has 15 amino acids. The DNA for the CDR3 is TGTGCCAGCAGCGCTCTGGGTACAGAGTACAATGAGCAGTTCTTC. Its translation: CASSALGTEYNEQFF.

The chain combines TRBV7-9 with TRBJ2-5; weak D call: TRBD1 (6 bases). The J call could be wrong; TRBJ2-1 is a better fit for the DNA end. The CDR3 totals 16 residues. Per germline, CDR1 SEHNR and CDR2 FQNEAQ (reference sequence). The CDR3, as DNA: TGTGCCAGCAGCTCCTTCTCGGCTGGCTGGACAGATGAGCAGTTCTTC. Its protein is CASSSFSAGWTDEQFF.

J is TRBJ2-7 and V is TRBV29-1; D might be TRBD1 (6 bases). V lost 6 bases to trimming and J lost 4 bases, with 16 bases between them. The CDR3 has 13 amino acids. CDR1 SQVTM and CDR2 ANQGSEA come from the germline V gene. For the CDR3, the DNA is TGCAGCGTGCGGACAGCGGTTCGGTACGAGCAGTACTTC. As protein: CSVRTAVRYEQYF.